This T cell receptor beta chain came from a study of T cell responses to AZD1222 COVID-19 vaccine. Study observations and caveats: Clonal diversity was possibly underestimated, and white British individuals and females predominated among donors.

Method: immunoSEQ multiplex PCR; TCRdb's copy keeps in-frame clones and lacks some. The data contain some 150,000 clones, 85% to 95% of them singletons. Germline assignment: CDR1 SQVTM and CDR2 ANQGSEA. With V trimmed by 7 bases and J by 6 bases, 11 bases remained unmatched. The CDR3 runs 13 residues. This clone was counted a few times. Antigen: not known. The sequencing here drew on peripheral blood, taken on day 0 of AZD1222 vaccination. The TCR sequence derives from an adult in good health. The chain links TRBV29-1 to TRBJ1-2; 7 bases are a match to TRBD1. The CDR3 region has the DNA TGCAGCGCCCGGGACAGCCTCTATCATGGCTACACCTTC. Its translation is CSARDSLYHGYTF.